This entry lists 20 T cell receptor beta chains sequenced from one sample in a study of T cell changes during pregnancy in multiple sclerosis. Sequencing was performed with immunoSEQ multiplex PCR; in TCRdb, only in-frame clones are kept and a portion is missing. The sample includes approximately 52,000 clones, approximately 92% of them seen just once. This sample comprised CD4+ T cells from peripheral blood mononuclear cells, obtained in the third trimester of pregnancy. The source of these receptors is a female donor with multiple sclerosis, enrolled in a pregnancy study.

The CDR3 bases are TGTGCCAGCAGCCAAGCGGGAGTCCTCAATGAGCAGTTCTTC. Residues: CASSQAGVLNEQFF. The rearrangement uses TRBV5-4 and TRBJ2-1; TRBD2 aligns across 8 bases. This CDR3 is built from 14 residues. CDR1 and CDR2 (germline): SGHNT, YYREEE (reference sequence). After removal of 4 bases from V and 6 bases from J, the junction contained 6 bases not matched to a gene. Full variable domain (outside the CDR3, taken from reference TRBV5-4 and TRBJ2-1): ETGVTQSPTHLIKTRGQQVTLRCSSQSGHNTVSWYQQALGQGPQFIFQYYREEENGRGNFPPRFSGLQFPNYSSELNVNALELDDSALYLCASSQAGVLNEQFFGPGTRLTVL.

V is TRBV7-8 and J is TRBJ1-4; 7 bases are a match to TRBD1. The germline V gene encodes CDR1 SGHVS and CDR2 FQNEAQ. The length of the CDR3 is 16 residues. The trim removed 5 bases at V and 4 bases at J, leaving 10 bases unmatched. CDR3 sequence reads: CASSVLGGVGNEKLFF. The CDR3 bases are TGTGCCAGCAGCGTATTAGGGGGCGTGGGTAATGAAAAACTGTTTTTT.

The J gene is TRBJ2-1, the V gene TRBV29-1; 9 bases line up with TRBD2. With V trimmed by 8 bases and J by 3 bases, 20 bases remained unmatched. Germline CDR1 SQVTM, CDR2 ANQGSEA. This CDR3 has 18 amino acids. The DNA of the CDR3 is TGCAGCTCTCGGGGATCCCAAGGGGCGGGAGGGGGCTACAATGAGCAGTTCTTC. Its protein product is CSSRGSQGAGGGYNEQFF.

The V and J genes are TRBV19 and TRBJ2-3; TRBD2 matches at 12 bases. The CDR3 extends over 16 amino acids. Germline values: CDR1 LNHDA, CDR2 SQIVND (reference sequence). V lost 3 bases to trimming and J lost 4 bases; unmatched junction nucleotides: 5. The CDR3 region is CASSIRLAGEADTQYF. CDR3 bases: TGTGCCAGTAGTATCAGACTAGCGGGAGAGGCAGATACGCAGTATTTT.

The chain employs TRBV7-6 and TRBJ2-1; D is possibly TRBD1 (6 bases). Germline V gene data show CDR1 as SGHVS and CDR2 as FNYEAQ. V was clipped by 5 bases and J by 2 bases, with 13 bases between them. This CDR3 has 15 residues. The DNA of the CDR3 is TGTGCCAGCAGCCTCGGGACAACAACCTACAATGAGCAGTTCTTC. This encodes CASSLGTTTYNEQFF.

This clone has a handful of counts. The chain uses TRBV5-6 and TRBJ2-5; 10 bases map to TRBD2. The V gene's germline CDR1 is SGHDT and CDR2 YYEEEE. Losses at the gene ends were 4 bases for V and 0 bases for J; bases not matched to a gene: 3. This CDR3 comprises 15 residues. This chain's CDR3 is CASSTGLANQETQYF. CDR3 bases: TGTGCCAGCAGCACGGGACTAGCGAACCAAGAGACCCAGTACTTC.

The rearrangement joins TRBV5-1 to TRBJ2-5; 10 bases align to TRBD1. The germline CDR1 and CDR2 sequences are SGHRS and YFSETQ. The ends lost 0 bases at V and 1 base at J; junction bases unmatched: 6. The CDR3 contains 17 residues. CDR3 protein: CASSLVPGQGLQETQYF. CDR3 nucleotides: TGCGCCAGCAGCTTGGTTCCGGGACAGGGGCTCCAAGAGACCCAGTACTTC.

The gene calls are TRBV28 and TRBJ2-7, with D perhaps matching TRBD2 (6 bases). Trimming cost V 6 bases and J 5 bases, with 20 bases left between them. CDR3 length: 15 residues. Germline assignment: CDR1 MDHEN and CDR2 SYDVKM. The chain's CDR3 is CASSPPSGAFDEQYF. CDR3 in DNA: TGTGCCAGCAGCCCTCCCTCGGGAGCGTTCGACGAGCAGTACTTC.

The chain recombines TRBV27 with TRBJ2-3, with 8 bases identical to TRBD1. This CDR3 spans 16 amino acids. Germline V lookup: CDR1 MNHEY, CDR2 SMNVEV (reference sequence). Trimming at V came to 4 bases and at J to 5 bases, leaving 11 bases not matched to a gene. The DNA for the CDR3 is TGTGCCAGCAGTTCGGGCAGGGGGCGCATCAGAGATACGCAGTATTTT. Translated: CASSSGRGRIRDTQYF.

This sequence joins TRBV7-3 and TRBJ2-3; D gene ambiguous. V was pared by 4 bases and J by 5 bases, with 13 bases between. This CDR3 contains 14 residues. From germline, CDR1 is SGHTA and CDR2 FQGTGA. CDR3 sequence: CASSSPYRIDTQYF. CDR3 DNA sequence: TGTGCCAGCAGCTCCCCCTATCGAATAGATACGCAGTATTTT.

This chain links TRBV27 with TRBJ2-7; TRBD1 agrees at 8 bases. The CDR3 is 15 residues long. The junction had 10 bases not matched to a gene; V was cut back by 6 bases and J by 3 bases. The V gene's germline CDR1 is MNHEY and CDR2 SMNVEV (reference sequence). CDR3 in amino acids: CASSFDRGGLYEQYF. The CDR3 DNA reads as TGTGCCAGCAGCTTCGACAGGGGAGGCCTCTACGAGCAGTACTTC.

The rearrangement links TRBV7-2 to TRBJ1-6; D remains unclear. V was shortened by 6 bases and J by 5 bases, with 11 bases between the two germline ends. CDR3 length equals 14 residues. The germline gives CDR1 SGHTA, CDR2 FQGNSA. The DNA of the CDR3 is TGTGCCAGCAGACCGCGCCGGGATAATTCACCCCTCCACTTT. It encodes CASRPRRDNSPLHF. Supplemented by reference TRBV7-2 and TRBJ1-6, the full variable domain reads GAGVSQSPSNKVTEKGKDVELRCDPISGHTALYWYRQSLGQGLEFLIYFQGNSAPDKSGLPSDRFSAERTGGSVSTLTIQRTQQEDSAVYLCASRPRRDNSPLHFGNGTRLTVT.

The chain has TRBV7-8 and TRBJ2-7; 8 bases match TRBD1. In germline, CDR1 is SGHVS, CDR2 FQNEAQ. The ends lost 2 bases at V and 1 base at J; junction bases unmatched: 4. This CDR3 contains 15 residues. In nucleotides, the CDR3 is TGTGCCAGCAGCTTATCCCGGACAGGGTCCTACGAGCAGTACTTC. Translating gives CASSLSRTGSYEQYF.

The V gene is TRBV28, the J gene TRBJ2-5; no definite D call. Per germline, CDR1 MDHEN and CDR2 SYDVKM. This CDR3 is 13 amino acids long. V gave up 7 bases and J gave up 3 bases, with 12 bases separating them. The CDR3 coding sequence is TGTGCCAGCACCAGAGCAGGAAAAGAGACCCAGTACTTC. It yields the protein CASTRAGKETQYF.

The J gene is TRBJ2-7, the V gene TRBV30; D is perhaps TRBD2 (5 bases). The CDR3 sequence is 13 residues long. V was clipped by 3 bases and J by 5 bases, with 14 bases between them. Per the germline V gene, CDR1 is GTSNPN and CDR2 is SVGIG (reference sequence). CDR3 protein: CAWSGGSDHEQYF. CDR3 DNA sequence: TGTGCCTGGAGCGGAGGTAGCGACCACGAGCAGTACTTC.

The chain employs TRBV30 and TRBJ2-7, with TRBD1 matching 8 bases. J was trimmed by 13 bases and V by 1 base; bases with no gene match: 6. This CDR3 region has 11 residues. Per germline, CDR1 GTSNPN and CDR2 SVGIG (reference sequence). The DNA of the CDR3 is TGTGCCTGGAGTGGGACAGGGCGATCCTACTTC. Protein product: CAWSGTGRSYF.

This sequence joins TRBV6-1 and TRBJ1-1; D is undetermined. The CDR3 has 13 amino acids. Deletions cut 8 bases from V and 5 bases from J, with 15 bases between. Per germline, CDR1 MNHNS and CDR2 SASEGT. The CDR3 bases are TGTGCCAGCTCCCCAACTAGTGTGACTGAAGCTTTCTTT. It translates to CASSPTSVTEAFF.

The gene calls are TRBV7-2 and TRBJ2-7, with D tentatively TRBD1 (6 bases). CDR1 is SGHTA and CDR2 is FQGNSA in the germline V gene. CDR3 size: 14 residues. V lost 4 bases and J lost 3, with 13 bases in between. As DNA, the CDR3 is TGTGCCAGCAGCTGGGGCAGGGGATTCTACGAGCAGTACTTC. Its translation: CASSWGRGFYEQYF.

The chain uses TRBV18 and TRBJ1-6; D remains unclear. In germline, CDR1 is KGHSH, CDR2 LQKENI. V was cut by 4 bases and J by 0 bases, with 13 bases left in between. The CDR3 has 17 residues. CDR3 coding DNA: TGTGCCAGCTCACAATTTACAAGGAGCTCCTATAATTCACCCCTCCACTTT. This encodes CASSQFTRSSYNSPLHF.

The CDR3 nucleotides read TGTGCCAGCAGTATGTACGGTACCTACGAGCAGTACTTC. This gives the protein CASSMYGTYEQYF. V and J are TRBV27 and TRBJ2-7; no firm D call. Trimming took 5 bases from V and 2 from J, leaving 10 bases between them. Germline values: CDR1 MNHEY, CDR2 SMNVEV (reference sequence). The CDR3 is 13 residues long.